The 21 T cell receptor beta chains below all came from one sample that was sequenced in a study of tumor and adjacent non-tumor tissue in lung cancer. TCRbeta libraries were built with three rounds of nested PCR, modified from ARM-PCR. TCRdb redid the calling of the multiplex PCR reads with MiXCR, one entry per CDR3 protein. Here the sample spans approximately 140,000 distinct CDR3 sequences, approximately 72% being singletons. No cell sorting was done before RNA was extracted from the tissue. The source material was lung tumor tissue. The source is a man aged 55 to 70 with small cell lung cancer.

The table lists this clonotype with a few counts. The chain has TRBV10-2 and TRBJ2-6, with D hard to call. Germline V gene data show CDR1 as WSHSY and CDR2 as SAAADI. The V end was cut by 7 bases, the J end by 2 bases, with 9 bases between. The CDR3 consists of 14 residues. The CDR3, as DNA: TGCGCCAGCACCCCCAACACTGGGGCCAACGTCCTGACTTTC. Protein sequence: CASTPNTGANVLTF.

The rearrangement links TRBV7-9 to TRBJ2-4; D gene uncertain. The CDR3 extends over 15 amino acids. Germline loops: CDR1 SEHNR, CDR2 FQNEAQ (reference sequence). Trimming took off 1 base at V and 9 bases at J, with 16 bases between the two ends. CDR3 sequence: CASSLEALLGTIQYF. CDR3 bases: TGTGCCAGCAGCTTAGAAGCCCTGCTGGGTACCATTCAGTACTTC.

The V call is TRBV24-1, the J call TRBJ2-3, with D unclear. Germline loops: CDR1 KGHDR, CDR2 SFDVKD. The V end lost 5 bases, the J end lost 3 bases, and 5 bases lay between the germline ends. This CDR3 has 12 residues. Here the CDR3 reads CATSGVTDTQYF. The CDR3 nucleotides are TGTGCCACCAGTGGTGTGACAGATACGCAGTATTTT.

The genes are TRBV20-1 and TRBJ2-1; D unclear. This CDR3 has 12 residues. The V end was cut by 3 bases, the J end by 9 bases, with 12 bases between. Germline V gives CDR1 DFQATT, CDR2 SNEGSKA (reference sequence). The DNA for the CDR3 is TGCAGTGCTAGGGGGAATTATAGTGAGCAGTTCTTC. Residues: CSARGNYSEQFF.

There are a few counts of this clonotype. The V gene is TRBV6-1, the J gene TRBJ2-6, with D possibly being TRBD1 (6 bases). The CDR3 runs to 17 residues. The V end was cut by 11 bases, the J end by 0 bases, with 20 bases between. Germline V gene data show CDR1 as MNHNS and CDR2 as SASEGT. CDR3: CASEPLQGRSGANVLTF. The DNA of the CDR3 is TGTGCCTCAGAGCCTTTACAGGGCCGCTCTGGGGCCAACGTCCTGACTTTC.

Note on this clonotype: A read error is possible here, since a much larger clone lies one base away. This rearrangement joins TRBV20-1 to TRBJ2-7; 9 bases map to TRBD1. Trimming cost V 1 base and J 6 bases; bases outside gene matches: 7. The CDR3 length is 14 residues. The germline CDR1 and CDR2 sequences are DFQATT and SNEGSKA (reference sequence). This CDR3 is CSARVRTGAGEQYF. The DNA of the CDR3 is TGCAGTGCTAGAGTACGGACAGGGGCCGGCGAGCAGTACTTC.

The rearrangement links TRBV7-2 to TRBJ2-2; 12 bases are shared with TRBD2. Germline assignment: CDR1 SGHTA and CDR2 FQGNSA. The CDR3 sequence is 19 residues long. The V gene end was trimmed by 3 bases and the J gene end by 8 bases; junction bases not matched to a gene: 16. CDR3: CASSFLPLLAGGQVGELFF. For the CDR3, the DNA is TGTGCCAGCAGCTTCCTTCCCCTACTAGCGGGAGGCCAGGTTGGGGAGCTGTTTTTT.

On this clonotype itself: It may be a read error: a sequence one base away is much more abundant. V usage is TRBV6-2 or TRBV6-3 and J usage is TRBJ1-5; D may be TRBD1 (5 bases). Trimming removed 4 bases from V and 6 bases from J, with 22 bases in between. The germline V gene has CDR1 MNHEY and CDR2 SVGEGT. The CDR3 has 17 amino acids. DNA for the CDR3: TGTGCCAGCAGTTCCCAATACCAGAGGGGCTCGTGTCAGCCCCAGCATTTT. It specifies CASSSQYQRGSCQPQHF.

Remarks on this clonotype: One end of the junction does not line up with germline, which may come from a read error. Written as DNA, the CDR3 is TGCAATGCTAGAGACACTAAGGAGACGGAGCAGTTCTTC. This codes for CNARDTKETEQFF. The chain employs TRBV20-1 and TRBJ2-1; D call uncertain. CDR1 is DFQATT and CDR2 is SNEGSKA in the germline V gene (reference sequence). This CDR3 is built from 13 residues.

With regard to this clonotype: This could be a read error, since a much larger clone is one nucleotide away. This chain joins TRBV12-3 or TRBV12-4 and TRBJ2-1; D remains unclear. The CDR3 covers 15 residues. CDR3 protein: CASSWSQSSYKEQFF. Written as DNA, the CDR3 is TGTGCCAGCAGTTGGTCCCAAAGCTCCTACAAAGAGCAGTTCTTC.

The chain uses TRBV5-1 and TRBJ2-1; 8 positions match TRBD2. The V and J ends lost 0 bases and 8 bases, in that order; junction bases with no gene match: 4. The CDR3 is 14 residues long. Germline lookup yields CDR1 SGHRS and CDR2 YFSETQ. The CDR3 DNA is TGCGCCAGCAGCTTGGATGCGGGAGGTTATGAGCAGTTCTTC. Amino acid sequence: CASSLDAGGYEQFF.

As concerns this clonotype: A clone one base away is much larger, so this may be a read error. The chain has TRBV4-1 and TRBJ2-6; possible D gene TRBD1, 7 bases. The CDR3 is made up of 17 amino acids. Germline CDR1 reads MGHRA; CDR2 reads YSYEKL. This CDR3 reads CASSQVPRTGGANVVTF. CDR3 bases: TGCGCCAGCAGCCAAGTCCCTCGGACAGGAGGGGCCAACGTCGTGACTTTC.

The chain carries TRBV6-2 or TRBV6-3 and TRBJ2-5; D is perhaps TRBD2 (6 bases). In germline, CDR1 is MNHEY, CDR2 SVGEGT. Between the trimmed V and J ends, which lost 4 bases and 1 base, there was a span of 10 bases. The CDR3 loop spans 14 amino acids. CDR3 sequence (DNA): TGTGCCAGCAGTTCATCAGCGGGCCAAGAGACCCAGTACTTC. Protein product: CASSSSAGQETQYF.

This clonotype was counted between two and nine times. The V and J genes are TRBV6-6 and TRBJ2-7; TRBD1 agrees at 7 bases. Per germline, CDR1 MNHNY and CDR2 SVGAGI (reference sequence). The CDR3 covers 13 residues. V lost 4 bases and J lost 3; bases outside the gene matches: 3. The CDR3 here is CASSWGQYYEQYF. The CDR3 nucleotides are TGTGCCAGCAGTTGGGGACAGTACTACGAGCAGTACTTC.

In this sample, this clonotype turned up a few times. The V call is TRBV4-1, the J call TRBJ2-1, with D possibly being TRBD1 or TRBD2 (6 bases each). V lost 1 base to trimming and J lost 4 bases, with 14 bases between them. Germline V gene data show CDR1 as MGHRA and CDR2 as YSYEKL. The length of the CDR3 is 16 residues. CDR3: CASSQVWGARYNEQFF. The CDR3 bases are TGCGCCAGCAGCCAAGTTTGGGGGGCGCGTTACAATGAGCAGTTCTTC.

The chain couples TRBV11-2 to TRBJ2-1; 7 nucleotides agree with TRBD2. V shed 5 bases and J 7 bases; nucleotides not matched to a gene: 11. CDR1 SGHAT and CDR2 FQNNGV come from the germline V gene. The CDR3 totals 15 residues. The CDR3 nucleotides are TGTGCCAGCAGCCCCCGGACGGCGGGAGAAAATGAGCAGTTCTTC. It is translated as CASSPRTAGENEQFF.

The chain has TRBV12-3 or TRBV12-4 and TRBJ2-3; D gene unclear. The CDR3 is made up of 14 amino acids. Between the trimmed V and J ends, which lost 6 bases and 3 bases, there was a span of 13 bases. CDR3 nucleotides: TGTGCCAGCAGATCCGACGTTGGGACAGATACGCAGTATTTT. Translating gives CASRSDVGTDTQYF.

This sequence joins TRBV11-2 and TRBJ2-2; D is perhaps TRBD1 or TRBD2 (5 bases each). Trimming removed 3 bases from V and 2 bases from J, with 16 bases in between. CDR3 length: 17 amino acids. Germline V gene lookup returns CDR1 SGHAT and CDR2 FQNNGV. The CDR3 DNA reads TGTGCCAGCAGCTTCCAGTGGCAGGGAGTAAACACCGGGGAGCTGTTTTTT. Translation: CASSFQWQGVNTGELFF.

Of note for this clonotype: An end of the junction differs from the germline gene, which may be a read error. The chain recombines TRBV14 with TRBJ1-1; the D is unclear. The CDR3 runs 15 residues. CDR1 is SGHDN and CDR2 is FVKESK in the germline V gene. For the CDR3, the DNA is TGTACCAGCAACCAAGACCCAGGAGAGAACACTGAAGCTTTCTTT. This gives the protein CTSNQDPGENTEAFF.

The chain links TRBV7-9 to TRBJ2-1; 10 positions match TRBD2. This CDR3 region has 15 residues. CDR1 and CDR2 from the germline V gene are SEHNR and FQNEAQ (reference sequence). After removal of 3 bases from V and 5 bases from J, the junction contained 4 bases not matched to a gene. CDR3 region: CASSFSGRSNNEQFF. Here the CDR3 DNA reads TGTGCCAGCAGCTTTAGCGGGAGGTCCAACAATGAGCAGTTCTTC.

Points on this clonotype: This could be a read error, since a much larger clone is one nucleotide away. The conserved phenylalanine or tryptophan is not found at the CDR3 terminus, so this likely reflects a read error. The chain employs TRBV28 and TRBJ1-5; unclear D gene. V was pared by 3 bases and J by 1 base, with 10 bases between. The germline gives CDR1 MDHEN, CDR2 SYDVKM. The CDR3 is 15 residues long. The CDR3 here is CASSFLGLSNQPQHI. The CDR3 DNA sequence: TGTGCCAGCAGTTTTCTAGGGTTAAGCAATCAGCCCCAGCATATT.